The 27 T cell receptor beta chains below come from one sample, sequenced in a study of T cells in Graves' hyperthyroidism and ophthalmopathy (dated by TCRdb to the late 2010s). The receptor library was made with multiplex PCR. The instrument given in TCRdb is Illumina HiSeq 2000. The TCR beta CDR3 regions were amplified from the RNA transcripts. The TCR CDR3 was subjected to a first round of RT-PCR using the HTBI primer set and the Qiagen OneStep RT-PCR kit. TCRdb reanalyzed the raw reads on its own, using fastp at Q25 for trimming and MiXCR for clone calling, and kept in-frame beta chains. Entries are consolidated by CDR3 protein sequence, retaining the most common genes and DNA. The sample table contains 350,000 to 400,000 distinct CDR3 sequences; only one count was recorded for approximately 15% of them. The top ten clonotypes cover roughly 33% of the sample. Specimen: blood. The receptor source for this set is a woman aged 25 to 39 with Graves' hyperthyroidism.

This clonotype was counted between two and nine times. V is TRBV12-3 or TRBV12-4 and J is TRBJ2-1, with 10 bases matching TRBD1. V was pared by 10 bases and J by 8 bases, with 14 bases of the junction left unmatched. The CDR3 runs to 15 residues. The DNA of the CDR3 is TGTGCCAACAGGATGGGACAGGGGAATCTCTATGAGCAGTTCTTC. It specifies CANRMGQGNLYEQFF.

The table lists this clonotype with many counts. CDR3: CASRDQAGTGAEKLFF. The CDR3 coding sequence is TGTGCCAGCAGGGACCAGGCTGGGACAGGGGCTGAAAAACTGTTTTTT. V and J are TRBV2 and TRBJ1-4, with TRBD1 matching over 10 bases. Germline CDR1 is SNHLY and CDR2 is FYNNEI. The CDR3 has 16 amino acids. J gave up 7 bases and V 6 bases, and 11 bases lay outside the gene matches.

At least ten counts were recorded for this clonotype. This rearrangement joins TRBV3-1 to TRBJ2-3, with D unclear. Germline CDR1 is LGHDT and CDR2 is YNNKEL (reference sequence). The CDR3 is 14 residues long. V was cut by 4 bases and J by 0 bases, with 8 bases left in between. CDR3 sequence: CASSRQASTDTQYF. The CDR3 DNA sequence: TGTGCCAGCAGCCGGCAGGCTAGCACAGATACGCAGTATTTT.

Comment on this clonotype: A much larger clonotype is one base distant, so this may be a read error. V gene TRBV3-1 combines with J gene TRBJ2-7; unclear D gene. The CDR3 extends over 12 amino acids. Germline V gene lookup returns CDR1 LGHDT and CDR2 YNNKEL (reference sequence). V lost 2 bases to trimming and J lost 2 bases, with 4 bases between them. The CDR3 DNA reads as TGTGCCAGCAGCCAATCCCCCTACGAGCAGTACTTC. This gives the protein CASSQSPYEQYF.

This clonotype appeared many times. The chain is built from TRBV7-9 and TRBJ2-5; 7 bases are a match to TRBD2. V dropped 7 bases and J dropped 5; count of bases not matched to a gene: 13. Germline loops: CDR1 SEHNR, CDR2 FQNEAQ (reference sequence). The CDR3 is 15 amino acids. The CDR3: CASTHPTSFWETQYF. As DNA, the CDR3 is TGTGCCAGCACCCATCCGACTAGCTTTTGGGAGACCCAGTACTTC.

The chain joins TRBV12-3 or TRBV12-4 to TRBJ1-6; D not resolved. V gave up 6 bases and J gave up 8 bases, with 8 bases separating them. CDR3 length equals 12 residues. The CDR3 protein is CASSQDYSPLHF. In DNA, the CDR3 is TGTGCCAGCAGCCAAGACTATTCACCCCTCCACTTT.

This clonotype was detected many times. V is TRBV27 and J is TRBJ2-3; D not resolved. Germline lookup yields CDR1 MNHEY and CDR2 SMNVEV (reference sequence). CDR3 length: 12 amino acids. V was clipped by 3 bases and J by 4 bases, with 5 bases between them. DNA for the CDR3: TGTGCCAGCAGTTTTTGGCCAGATACGCAGTATTTT. The encoded protein is CASSFWPDTQYF.

This clonotype has a handful of counts. V and J are TRBV7-9 and TRBJ2-7; D is unclear. The germline gives CDR1 SEHNR, CDR2 FQNEAQ (reference sequence). V was cut by 1 base and J by 2 bases, with 3 bases left in between. This CDR3 has 12 residues. CDR3 protein: CASSLETYEQYF. CDR3 nucleotide sequence: TGTGCCAGCAGCTTAGAGACCTACGAGCAGTACTTC. Complete variable domain (other parts from reference TRBV7-9 and TRBJ2-7): DTGVSQNPRHKITKRGQNVTFRCDPISEHNRLYWYRQTLGQGPEFLTYFQNEAQLEKSRLLSDRFSAERPKGSFSTLEIQRTEQGDSAMYLCASSLETYEQYFGPGTRLTVT.

The sample holds many counts of this clonotype. The genes are TRBV12-3 or TRBV12-4 and TRBJ2-5; 8 nucleotides agree with TRBD1. Trimming took 7 bases from V and 4 from J; bases not matched to a gene: 11. CDR3 length: 15 residues. This CDR3 is CASILDRAFPETQYF. CDR3 nucleotide sequence: TGTGCCAGCATCCTGGACAGGGCGTTTCCAGAGACCCAGTACTTC.

In its sample, this clonotype was seen many times. J is TRBJ2-1 and V is TRBV20-1; TRBD2 matches 11 bases. V shed 2 bases, J shed 0 bases, and the junction held 12 bases outside the gene matches. CDR3 length equals 19 residues. Germline loops: CDR1 DFQATT, CDR2 SNEGSKA (reference sequence). CDR3 sequence (DNA): TGCAGTGCTAGAATTCCTAGCGGGAGGCCCCTGAGCTCCTACAATGAGCAGTTCTTC. It encodes CSARIPSGRPLSSYNEQFF.

In this sample, this clonotype turned up a few times. The chain carries TRBV19 and TRBJ2-3; D perhaps matches TRBD1 (6 bases). V dropped 5 bases and J dropped 4 bases, with 16 bases sitting between them. Germline V CDR1 and CDR2: LNHDA, SQIVND (reference sequence). The CDR3 loop spans 15 amino acids. The CDR3 is CASSWAGDGADTQYF. Here the CDR3 DNA reads TGTGCCAGTAGTTGGGCAGGGGATGGTGCAGATACGCAGTATTTT.

Turning to this clonotype: One end of the junction is discordant with germline, which a read error may explain. The chain carries TRBV2 and TRBJ2-4, with 7 bases lining up with TRBD1. The CDR3 has 14 residues. Germline CDR1 reads SNHLY; CDR2 reads FYNNEI. CDR3 amino acids: CASNSTGSGNIPYF. DNA of the CDR3: TGTGCCAGCAATTCGACAGGGAGTGGGAACATTCCGTACTTC.

With regard to this clonotype: One base away lies a much larger clone, so this may be a sequencing read error. The chain's CDR3 is CGARLTKGPYNSPLHF. The CDR3 region has the DNA TGCGGTGCTAGACTGACAAAGGGCCCGTATAATTCACCCCTCCACTTT. This chain connects TRBV20-1 to TRBJ1-6; D unresolved. CDR3 length: 16 residues. Germline CDR1 is DFQATT and CDR2 is SNEGSKA (reference sequence).

The sample holds many counts of this clonotype. V usage is TRBV28 and J usage is TRBJ2-1; D uncertain. The V gene's germline CDR1 is MDHEN and CDR2 SYDVKM. The CDR3 has 13 residues. The V and J ends lost 3 bases and 6 bases respectively, with 9 bases between them. Here the CDR3 reads CASSFVGTNEQFF. The CDR3 DNA reads TGTGCCAGCAGTTTCGTTGGAACCAATGAGCAGTTCTTC.

The sample holds a few counts of this clonotype. The chain couples TRBV20-1 to TRBJ1-4; 12 bases match TRBD1. J was trimmed by 8 bases and V by 6 bases; bases with no gene match: 13. The CDR3 runs 16 residues. Germline V gives CDR1 DFQATT, CDR2 SNEGSKA (reference sequence). CDR3 loop: CSAKGQGATVLEKLFF. The CDR3 region has the DNA TGCAGTGCCAAGGGACAGGGGGCGACCGTCCTAGAAAAACTGTTTTTT.

This clonotype was seen ten or more times. The gene calls are TRBV5-1 and TRBJ2-1; 9 bases line up with TRBD2. From germline, CDR1 is SGHRS and CDR2 YFSETQ. CDR3 length: 16 amino acids. The J segment lost 9 bases and the V segment lost 4 bases, leaving 14 bases of the junction unmatched. CDR3 sequence reads: CASSPRTSAGESEQFF. In DNA, the CDR3 is TGCGCCAGCAGCCCGAGGACTAGCGCAGGGGAAAGTGAGCAGTTCTTC.

This chain uses TRBV19 with TRBJ2-1; 10 bases are a match to TRBD2. V was pared by 4 bases and J by 5 bases, with 8 bases of the junction left unmatched. Germline V lookup: CDR1 LNHDA, CDR2 SQIVND (reference sequence). The CDR3 runs to 16 residues. In DNA form, the CDR3 reads TGTGCCAGTAGTACCTTAGCGGGAGGATATGACAATGAGCAGTTCTTC. Encoded protein: CASSTLAGGYDNEQFF.

This clonotype was seen repeatedly, ten times or more. The chain carries TRBV11-3 and TRBJ2-1; no definite D call. Trimming shortened V by 4 bases and J by 2 bases, and 15 bases separated the two germline ends. The CDR3 has 16 residues. The germline CDR1 and CDR2 sequences are SGHNT and YENEEA. CDR3 nucleotides: TGTGCCAGCAGCTCCAATATCGACTTCCCCTACAATGAGCAGTTCTTC. Its translation: CASSSNIDFPYNEQFF. Complete variable domain (other parts from reference TRBV11-3 and TRBJ2-1): EAGVVQSPRYKIIEKKQPVAFWCNPISGHNTLYWYLQNLGQGPELLIRYENEEAVDDSQLPKDRFSAERLKGVDSTLKIQPAELGDSAVYLCASSSNIDFPYNEQFFGPGTRLTVL.

This clonotype was counted between two and nine times. This rearrangement joins TRBV25-1 to TRBJ2-7; 7 bases agree with TRBD1. The CDR3 runs 13 residues. Germline V gene sequence: CDR1 MGHDK, CDR2 SYGVNS. The V gene end was trimmed by 6 bases and the J gene end by 3 bases; junction bases not matched to a gene: 5. In DNA form, the CDR3 reads TGTGCCAGCAGAGACAGGGACAGCTACGAGCAGTACTTC. As protein: CASRDRDSYEQYF.

The rearrangement links TRBV18 to TRBJ2-2, with D possibly matching TRBD1 (5 bases). Germline assignment: CDR1 KGHSH and CDR2 LQKENI. Between the trimmed V and J ends, which lost 4 bases and 0 bases, there was a span of 12 bases. This CDR3 comprises 16 residues. The CDR3 is CASSRIDSPNTGELFF. The CDR3 coding sequence is TGTGCCAGCTCACGCATAGACAGCCCGAACACCGGGGAGCTGTTTTTT.

This clonotype has only one observation. A read error may be the cause here, since a much bigger clone is one base away. This chain uses TRBV28 with TRBJ2-3; a possible D gene is TRBD1 (5 bases). The CDR3 extends over 14 amino acids. Looked up from germline, CDR1 is MDHEN and CDR2 is SYDVKM. The CDR3 region has the DNA TGTGCCAGCACCTCCCACAGGTTCGCAGATATGCAGTATTTT. This encodes CASTSHRFADMQYF. Using reference TRBV28 and TRBJ2-3 for the parts outside the CDR3, the full variable domain is DVKVTQSSRYLVKRTGEKVFLECVQDMDHENMFWYRQDPGLGLRLIYFSYDVKMKEKGDIPEGYSVSREKKERFSLILESASTNQTSMYLCASTSHRFADMQYFGPGTRLTVL.

This clonotype came up a few times. The CDR3 protein is CASSKGVLETQYF. As DNA, the CDR3 is TGTGCCAGCAGTAAAGGGGTTCTCGAGACCCAGTACTTC. The V and J genes are TRBV6-1 and TRBJ2-5; D may be TRBD1 (5 bases). Germline values: CDR1 MNHNS, CDR2 SASEGT. CDR3 length: 13 amino acids. The V gene lost 5 bases and the J gene lost 5 bases, with 12 bases spanning the gap.

This clonotype was seen a few times. V gene TRBV15 combines with J gene TRBJ1-1; the D is unclear. V was trimmed by 2 bases and J by 0 bases, leaving 7 bases between them. This CDR3 region has 14 residues. Looked up from germline, CDR1 is LNHNV and CDR2 is YYDKDF (reference sequence). The CDR3 loop is CATSRIEMNTEAFF. The CDR3 DNA reads TGTGCCACCAGCAGAATAGAGATGAACACTGAAGCTTTCTTT.

This clonotype was counted only a few times. This chain uses TRBV9 with TRBJ2-1; 9 bases agree with TRBD2. Germline V gene lookup returns CDR1 SGDLS and CDR2 YYNGEE. This CDR3 is 18 amino acids long. Unmatched junction bases numbered 12, after V lost 0 bases and J lost 5 bases. For the CDR3, the DNA is TGTGCCAGCAGCGTAGATGAGAGGGGACTAGCATTGCACAATGAGCAGTTCTTC. Its translation is CASSVDERGLALHNEQFF.

This clonotype occurred many times. The rearrangement joins TRBV6-2 or TRBV6-3 to TRBJ2-3, with D perhaps given as TRBD1 or TRBD2 (5 bases each). The CDR3 spans 15 residues. The V and J ends lost 0 bases and 2 bases respectively, with 9 bases between them. Germline V gene data show CDR1 as MNHEY and CDR2 as SVGEGT. The CDR3 DNA sequence: TGTGCCAGCAGTTACTCAGGGACCGACACAGATACGCAGTATTTT. Translation: CASSYSGTDTDTQYF.

This clonotype has at least ten counts. This chain connects TRBV5-1 to TRBJ2-2, with 13 bases lining up with TRBD2. Germline V lookup: CDR1 SGHRS, CDR2 YFSETQ. V was pared by 0 bases and J by 2 bases, with 1 base of the junction left unmatched. The CDR3 runs 17 residues. For the CDR3, the DNA is TGCGCCAGCAGCTTGGGGGGACTAGCGGGAAACACCGGGGAGCTGTTTTTT. Translating it yields CASSLGGLAGNTGELFF.

The table lists this clonotype with a few counts. The J gene is TRBJ1-5, the V gene TRBV7-9, with TRBD1 identical over 7 bases. Germline values: CDR1 SEHNR, CDR2 FQNEAQ (reference sequence). V trimming: 5 bases; J trimming: 0 bases; junction bases outside the gene matches: 10. The CDR3 is made up of 17 amino acids. For the CDR3, the DNA is TGTGCCAGCAGCCTCGGGACAGACCTATATAGCAATCAGCCCCAGCATTTT. Translating it yields CASSLGTDLYSNQPQHF.